This T cell receptor beta chain comes out of a study of cytomegalovirus exposure and HLA in healthy donors. The wider study: Of all 400 or so donors who were genotyped, under 90% belonged to the Caucasian-associated ancestry cluster.

This CDR3 comprises 15 residues. The germline V gene encodes CDR1 KGHSH and CDR2 LQKENI. V was clipped by 4 bases and J by 3 bases, with 16 bases between them. Amplification used 60 Vbeta primers and 13 Jbeta primers. Data came from immunoSEQ multiplex PCR; TCRdb stores just in-frame clones and leaves some out. Of 150,000 to 200,000 clones in the sample, less than 90% are singletons; the top ten hold around 4.1%. A note on this clone: The antigen is undetermined.

Everyone who donated was a healthy bone marrow donor. Findings of the study overall: A missense DCLRE1C variant was associated with V- and J-gene trimming of TCR beta chains in a later analysis, and an independent cohort replicated the association. Associated with HLA alleles at 0.05 false discovery rate in a later analysis were some 18,000 TCR beta sequences.

The J gene is TRBJ2-7, the V gene TRBV18; D is possibly TRBD1 (6 bases). The TCR originated in a man aged 45 to 65 in good health and CMV-seropositive. Sequenced sample: PBMCs. CDR3 protein: CASSHGQPLFYEQYF. DNA for the CDR3: TGTGCCAGCTCACATGGACAGCCACTATTCTACGAGCAGTACTTC.